The T cell receptor (beta chain) described here comes from a study of neurological immune-mediated disorders. TCRdb independently ran MiXCR on the 5' RACE reads; one entry per CDR3 protein. The sample consists of 30,000 or so distinct CDR3 sequences, 15% of them appearing once. The V gene's germline CDR1 is KGHSH and CDR2 LQKENI. CDR3 size: 16 residues. V was clipped by 0 bases and J by 7 bases; unmatched bases: 7. This clonotype appeared many times. The specimen was PBMCs. The TCR originated in a man between 65 and 85 years old in good health. The chain uses TRBV18 and TRBJ1-4; 8 bases align to TRBD1. The CDR3 nucleotides read TGTGCCAGCTCACCACCGGGACAGGCCGTCGGTGAAAAACTGTTTTTT. Translating it yields CASSPPGQAVGEKLFF.